One and the same sample provided the 3 T cell receptor beta chains below, sequenced in a study of low-dose radiotherapy and immunotherapy resistance in tumors (dated by TCRdb to between 2021 and 2024). Superscript III and a set of TRAV- and TRBV-specific primers were used to synthesize first-strand cDNA, so that both TCRalpha and TCRbeta chains were covered. TCRs were amplified with Phusion for roughly 20 PCR cycles using a constant-region primer together with the adapter attached to the V primers. TCRdb handled the public reads itself, with Q25 trimming in fastp and clone calling in MiXCR, and kept productive beta chains. CDR3 protein duplicates are merged, each entry listing the most common genes and DNA. This sample gives over 14,000 distinct CDR3 sequences in total; about half of them show up just once. The top ten clonotypes cover roughly 3.5% of the sample. The source is a human donor with advanced metastatic prostate, ovarian, gallbladder or colorectal cancer (not recorded which). This table probably holds off-target reads from a library built for another chain.

V gene TRBV29-1 combines with J gene TRBJ2-7; tentatively, D is TRBD1 or TRBD2 (6 bases each). CDR1 is SQVTM and CDR2 is ANQGSEA in the germline V gene. Trimming left V 3 bases short and J 4 bases short, with 13 bases between. This CDR3 has 13 amino acids. The CDR3 sequence is CSVEGGAGYEQYF. The CDR3 DNA reads as TGCAGCGTTGAGGGGGGCGCGGGGTACGAGCAGTACTTC.

The sample holds a few counts of this clonotype. The CDR3 DNA follows: TGTGCCAGCAGTGAAAGGGGGATCTACTCCTACGAGCAGTACTTC. As protein: CASSERGIYSYEQYF. The genes are TRBV6-1 and TRBJ2-7; a possible D gene is TRBD1 (6 bases). Trimming shortened V by 2 bases and J by 0 bases, and 11 bases separated the two germline ends. Per the germline V gene, CDR1 is MNHNS and CDR2 is SASEGT. This CDR3 has 15 amino acids.

This sequence joins TRBV18 and TRBJ2-7, with unresolved D. V lost 3 bases, J lost 3 bases, and 3 bases lay in between. Germline values: CDR1 KGHSH, CDR2 LQKENI. The CDR3 runs to 11 residues. The CDR3 reads CASSPDYEQYF. The CDR3 DNA sequence: TGTGCCAGCTCACCGGACTACGAGCAGTACTTC.